This T cell receptor (beta chain) is drawn from a study of identical twins. General observations from the study: It was cross-sectional statistical analysis, not following the same donors, that the conclusions relied on.

TCRdb re-analysed the 5' RACE reads in MiXCR, keeping a single row per CDR3 protein. The sample lists over 200,000 distinct CDR3 sequences, more than 9% occurring once. Notes on this clonotype: Antigen unknown.

V shed 8 bases, J shed 8 bases, and the junction held 7 bases outside the gene matches. CDR3 length equals 14 residues. Germline V gives CDR1 ENHRY, CDR2 SYGVKD. The sample taken for sequencing was memory T cells sorted from blood. This chain links TRBV10-3 with TRBJ2-1, with 12 bases aligning to TRBD1. The TCR originated in a man between 50 and 59 years old in good health. As DNA, the CDR3 is TGTGCCATCGGGAAGGGACAGGGGGCCCATGAGCAGTTCTTC. This sequence encodes CAIGKGQGAHEQFF.